These 15 T cell receptor beta chains came from one sample sequenced in a study of OX40 agonist ivuxolimab in advanced cancers. This table comes from immunoSEQ multiplex PCR, and its TCRdb copy is limited to in-frame clones, with some not included. The sample carries tens of thousands of clones, approximately 93% recorded once. This sample comprised CD4+ or CD8+ T cells sorted from blood, obtained in a trial of the OX40 agonist ivuxolimab. These TCRs come from an adult with an advanced solid tumor such as melanoma, head and neck, liver or kidney cancer.

The chain is built from TRBV6-4 and TRBJ2-7; D call uncertain. From germline, CDR1 is MRHNA and CDR2 SNTAGT. V was cut by 0 bases and J by 12 bases, with 6 bases left in between. CDR3 length: 10 amino acids. CDR3 coding DNA: TGTGCCAGCAGTGACTCTTGGGGGTACTTC. As protein: CASSDSWGYF.

The chain couples TRBV10-1 to TRBJ2-5, with 10 bases fitting TRBD1. This CDR3 comprises 14 residues. Germline V lookup: CDR1 WNHNN, CDR2 SYGVQD (reference sequence). V dropped 5 bases and J dropped 5; count of bases not matched to a gene: 5. CDR3 sequence (DNA): TGCGCCAGCAGTTTCGGGACAGGGGACGAGACCCAGTACTTC. This translates into CASSFGTGDETQYF.

The DNA for the CDR3 is TGTGCCAGCAGCCCCAGGGGGGGCACTGAAGCTTTCTTT. It is translated as CASSPRGGTEAFF. The gene calls are TRBV11-3 and TRBJ1-1; 7 bases align to TRBD1. V shed 5 bases, J shed 4 bases, and the junction held 4 bases outside the gene matches. The CDR3 length is 13 residues. Germline loops: CDR1 SGHNT, CDR2 YENEEA.

This clone appeared a few times. The chain recombines TRBV2 with TRBJ1-1; D ambiguous. Deletions cut 7 bases from V and 8 bases from J, with 8 bases between. The CDR3 runs 10 residues. CDR1 is SNHLY, CDR2 FYNNEI, per germline. The CDR3 here is CASMVSEAFF. CDR3 coding DNA: TGTGCCAGCATGGTCTCCGAAGCTTTCTTT.

This clone has just one count. The chain has TRBV27 and TRBJ1-4; a possible D gene is TRBD1 (6 bases). The length of the CDR3 is 16 residues. Germline V gene sequence: CDR1 MNHEY, CDR2 SMNVEV (reference sequence). Trimming left V 5 bases short and J 6 bases short, with 19 bases between. The CDR3 loop is CASSPATGWVDEKLFF. Here the CDR3 DNA reads TGTGCCAGCAGTCCCGCCACAGGGTGGGTGGATGAAAAACTGTTTTTT.

V usage is TRBV7-9 and J usage is TRBJ2-2, with TRBD2 matching over 11 bases. The trim removed 8 bases at V and 5 bases at J, leaving 4 bases unmatched. Germline V lookup: CDR1 SEHNR, CDR2 FQNEAQ (reference sequence). CDR3 length: 14 amino acids. The CDR3 coding sequence is TGTGCCAGCGAACTAGCGGGGGAGACCGGGGAGCTGTTTTTT. It is translated as CASELAGETGELFF. The full variable domain, in which reference TRBV7-9 and TRBJ2-2 provide the parts outside the CDR3, is DTGVSQNPRHKITKRGQNVTFRCDPISEHNRLYWYRQTLGQGPEFLTYFQNEAQLEKSRLLSDRFSAERPKGSFSTLEIQRTEQGDSAMYLCASELAGETGELFFGEGSRLTVL.

This clone was recorded once. The chain employs TRBV7-6 and TRBJ2-7; 9 bases line up with TRBD1. The germline gives CDR1 SGHVS, CDR2 FNYEAQ. The CDR3 is 14 residues long. V was clipped by 4 bases and J by 3 bases; unmatched bases: 4. Written as DNA, the CDR3 is TGTGCCAGCAGCTATCCGGGACAGGGCTACGAGCAGTACTTC. Amino acids: CASSYPGQGYEQYF. The variable domain in full, with the rest retrieved from reference TRBV7-6 and TRBJ2-7, is GAGVSQSPRYKVTKRGQDVALRCDPISGHVSLYWYRQALGQGPEFLTYFNYEAQQDKSGLPNDRFSAERPEGSISTLTIQRTEQRDSAMYRCASSYPGQGYEQYFGPGTRLTVT.

V gene TRBV15 combines with J gene TRBJ1-1, with D maybe TRBD1 (5 bases). The CDR3 length is 15 residues. CDR1 and CDR2 (germline): LNHNV, YYDKDF (reference sequence). The ends were cut back, 0 bases at V and 0 bases at J, with 8 bases in the middle. The CDR3 DNA follows: TGTGCCACCAGCAGAGAAGGGGCCCTGAACACTGAAGCTTTCTTT. It codes for CATSREGALNTEAFF.

The table lists this clone with a few counts. The chain joins TRBV19 to TRBJ1-5; D may be TRBD1 (5 bases). Germline assignment: CDR1 LNHDA and CDR2 SQIVND (reference sequence). Trimming took 5 bases from V and 6 from J, leaving 14 bases between them. This CDR3 contains 14 residues. DNA for the CDR3: TGTGCCAGTAGTTCGTGGGACCGTGGTCAGCCCCAGCATTTT. It is translated as CASSSWDRGQPQHF.

V is TRBV6-1 and J is TRBJ1-5, with unresolved D. Trimming removed 5 bases from V and 3 bases from J, with 11 bases in between. The V gene's germline CDR1 is MNHNS and CDR2 SASEGT. The CDR3 is 14 amino acids. The CDR3, as DNA: TGTGCCAGCAGTCCCTCGGGGAACAATCAGCCCCAGCATTTT. It yields the protein CASSPSGNNQPQHF.

This clone came up a few times. The rearrangement joins TRBV13 to TRBJ2-7; 8 bases match TRBD2. Germline CDR1 and CDR2: PRHDT and FYEKMQ (reference sequence). Trimming removed 4 bases from V and 3 bases from J; junction bases left unmatched: 5. CDR3 size: 14 residues. CDR3 coding DNA: TGTGCCAGCAGCTCTCGGGGGGGCCACTACGAGCAGTACTTC. The encoded protein is CASSSRGGHYEQYF.

V usage is TRBV5-1 and J usage is TRBJ2-5; 9 bases agree with TRBD2. CDR1 and CDR2 (germline): SGHRS, YFSETQ. The V and J ends lost 7 bases and 5 bases, in that order; junction bases with no gene match: 9. The CDR3 sequence is 14 residues long. CDR3 sequence: CASEPGLAKETQYF. The CDR3 bases are TGCGCCAGCGAGCCGGGACTAGCCAAGGAGACCCAGTACTTC.

The chain couples TRBV10-2 to TRBJ2-3; TRBD1 matches at 7 bases. Germline lookup yields CDR1 WSHSY and CDR2 SAAADI. There are 16 residues in the CDR3. The trim removed 6 bases at V and 7 bases at J, leaving 16 bases unmatched. CDR3 protein: CASSPRDSYSQYTQYF. CDR3 nucleotide sequence: TGCGCCAGCAGCCCCCGGGACAGCTATTCACAATATACGCAGTATTTT.

The chain recombines TRBV7-3 with TRBJ2-3; D possibly uses TRBD1 or TRBD2 (6 bases each). The CDR3 is made up of 13 amino acids. V was clipped by 0 bases and J by 11 bases, with 12 bases between them. From germline, CDR1 is SGHTA and CDR2 FQGTGA. CDR3 sequence (DNA): TGTGCCAGCAGCTTAACGTTGAGGGGGGAGCAGTATTTT. It is translated as CASSLTLRGEQYF.

The CDR3 here is CASSIAGNLYEQYF. For the CDR3, the DNA is TGTGCCAGCAGCATAGCCGGGAATCTTTACGAGCAGTACTTC. The chain joins TRBV5-5 to TRBJ2-7; weak D call: TRBD2 (5 bases). There are 14 residues in the CDR3. Germline lookup yields CDR1 SGHKS and CDR2 YYEKEE (reference sequence). The ends were cut back, 4 bases at V and 4 bases at J, with 15 bases in the middle. Looking up the rest from reference TRBV5-5 and TRBJ2-7 gives the full variable domain: DAGVTQSPTHLIKTRGQQVTLRCSPISGHKSVSWYQQVLGQGPQFIFQYYEKEERGRGNFPDRFSARQFPNYSSELNVNALLLGDSALYLCASSIAGNLYEQYFGPGTRLTVT.